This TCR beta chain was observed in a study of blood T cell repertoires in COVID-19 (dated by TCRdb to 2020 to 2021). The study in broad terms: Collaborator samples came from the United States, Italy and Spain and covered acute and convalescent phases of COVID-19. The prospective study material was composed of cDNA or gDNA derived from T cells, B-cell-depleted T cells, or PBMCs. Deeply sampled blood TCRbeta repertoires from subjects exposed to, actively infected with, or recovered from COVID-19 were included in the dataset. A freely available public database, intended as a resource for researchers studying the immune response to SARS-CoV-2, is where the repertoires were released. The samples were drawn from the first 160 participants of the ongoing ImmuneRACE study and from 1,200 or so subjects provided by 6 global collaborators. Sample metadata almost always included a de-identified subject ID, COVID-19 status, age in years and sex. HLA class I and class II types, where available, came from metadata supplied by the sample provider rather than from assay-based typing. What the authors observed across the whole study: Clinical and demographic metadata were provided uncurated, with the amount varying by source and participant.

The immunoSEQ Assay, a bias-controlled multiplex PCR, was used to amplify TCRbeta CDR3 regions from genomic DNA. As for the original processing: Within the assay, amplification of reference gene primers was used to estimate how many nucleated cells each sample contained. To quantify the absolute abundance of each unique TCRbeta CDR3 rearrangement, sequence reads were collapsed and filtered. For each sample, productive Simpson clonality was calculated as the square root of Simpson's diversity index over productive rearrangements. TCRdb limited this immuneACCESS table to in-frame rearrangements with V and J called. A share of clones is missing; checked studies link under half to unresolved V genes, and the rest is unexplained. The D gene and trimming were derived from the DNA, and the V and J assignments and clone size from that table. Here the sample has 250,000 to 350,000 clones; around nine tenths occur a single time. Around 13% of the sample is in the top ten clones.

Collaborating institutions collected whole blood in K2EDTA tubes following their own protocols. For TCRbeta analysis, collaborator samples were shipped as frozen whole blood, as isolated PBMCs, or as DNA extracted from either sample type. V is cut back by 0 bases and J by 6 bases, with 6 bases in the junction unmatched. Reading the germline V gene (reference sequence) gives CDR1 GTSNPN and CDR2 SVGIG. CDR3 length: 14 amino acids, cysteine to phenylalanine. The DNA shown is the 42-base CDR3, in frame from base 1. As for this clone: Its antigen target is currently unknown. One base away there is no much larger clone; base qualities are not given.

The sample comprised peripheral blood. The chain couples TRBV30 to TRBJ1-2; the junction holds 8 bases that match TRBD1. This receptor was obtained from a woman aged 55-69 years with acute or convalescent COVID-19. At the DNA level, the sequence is TGTGCCTGGAGTGTTACGACAGGGGAAGATGGCTACACCTTC. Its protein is CAWSVTTGEDGYTF. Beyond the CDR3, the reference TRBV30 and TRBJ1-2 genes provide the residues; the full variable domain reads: SQTIHQWPATLVQPVGSPLSLECTVEGTSNPNLYWYRQAAGRGLQLLFYSVGIGQISSEVPQNLSASRPQDRQFILSSKKLLLSDSGFYLCAWSVTTGEDGYTFGSGTRLTVV.